This entry lists 12 T cell receptor beta chains sequenced from one sample in a study of sequential checkpoint blockade in melanoma. Sample treatment: randomized to nivolumab then ipilimumab (arm A) or the reverse (arm B). Profiled with immunoSEQ multiplex PCR; TCRdb holds only in-frame clones, not every one. The sample lists around 40,000 clones, 86% seen once, with 12% in the top ten. The sample consisted of CD8+ T cells sorted from blood (inferred from file names), taken from a patient given nivolumab and ipilimumab in sequence. These receptors originate from a human donor with melanoma.

This chain links TRBV5-4 with TRBJ2-7, with TRBD2 identical over 12 bases. With 3 bases clipped from V and 7 bases from J, the junction kept 5 bases outside the gene matches. This CDR3 is 14 amino acids long. CDR1 SGHNT and CDR2 YYREEE come from the germline V gene (reference sequence). CDR3 coding DNA: TGTGCCAGCAGCTCTACTAGCGGGAGGAGTGAGCAGTACTTC. This gives the protein CASSSTSGRSEQYF.

The chain couples TRBV7-9 to TRBJ2-2, with TRBD2 as a possible D gene (5 bases). V was shortened by 0 bases and J by 5 bases, with 10 bases between the two germline ends. The CDR3 has 15 residues. CDR1 is SEHNR, CDR2 FQNEAQ, per germline (reference sequence). CDR3 sequence reads: CASSLASAATGELFF. CDR3 in DNA: TGTGCCAGCAGCTTAGCTAGCGCTGCAACCGGGGAGCTGTTTTTT.

The chain has TRBV4-1 and TRBJ2-7; TRBD1 matches at 9 bases. V dropped 4 bases and J dropped 6; count of bases not matched to a gene: 7. Germline values: CDR1 MGHRA, CDR2 YSYEKL. There are 14 residues in the CDR3. CDR3 bases: TGCGCCAGCAGCCCAGGACAGGGGATAGGCGAGCAGTACTTC. Translating it yields CASSPGQGIGEQYF.

The chain recombines TRBV27 with TRBJ2-5; 9 bases align to TRBD2. CDR3 size: 15 residues. Germline CDR1 and CDR2: MNHEY and SMNVEV (reference sequence). The V segment lost 6 bases and the J segment 0 bases; nucleotides outside the gene matches: 5. The CDR3 DNA reads TGTGCCAGCAGACTAGCGGGCGCGTACCAAGAGACCCAGTACTTC. Protein: CASRLAGAYQETQYF.

J is TRBJ2-2 and V is TRBV6-6; D gene unclear. Deletions cut 8 bases from V and 4 bases from J, with 11 bases between. The CDR3 consists of 13 residues. Germline CDR1 MNHNY, CDR2 SVGAGI (reference sequence). CDR3 loop: CASRSRGTGELFF. The CDR3 nucleotides are TGTGCCAGCCGGAGTCGCGGCACCGGGGAGCTGTTTTTT.

There are a few counts of this clone. V gene TRBV19 combines with J gene TRBJ1-5; no firm D call. The V end lost 3 bases, the J end lost 1 base, and 10 bases lay between the germline ends. CDR3 length: 15 residues. Germline V gives CDR1 LNHDA, CDR2 SQIVND (reference sequence). In nucleotides, the CDR3 is TGTGCCAGTAGTATGTGGGCAGTGAGCAATCAGCCCCAGCATTTT. Protein sequence: CASSMWAVSNQPQHF.

The rearrangement joins TRBV6-5 to TRBJ1-5; D unresolved. CDR1 MNHEY and CDR2 SVGAGI come from the germline V gene. Deletions cut 0 bases from V and 4 bases from J, with 4 bases between. CDR3 length: 13 amino acids. The CDR3 protein is CASSYSANQPQHF. The DNA of the CDR3 is TGTGCCAGCAGTTACTCGGCTAATCAGCCCCAGCATTTT.

The V gene is TRBV19, the J gene TRBJ2-7; 10 positions agree with TRBD1. J lost 0 bases, V lost 1 base, and 15 bases had no gene match. Germline V lookup: CDR1 LNHDA, CDR2 SQIVND (reference sequence). This CDR3 is 20 amino acids long. The CDR3 spells CASSIVGGQGPSLSSYEQYV. CDR3 DNA sequence: TGTGCCAGTAGTATAGTGGGGGGACAGGGGCCTTCCCTTAGCTCCTACGAGCAGTACGTC.

The chain links TRBV10-1 to TRBJ2-1; 7 bases map to TRBD1. The CDR3 contains 13 residues. Germline loops: CDR1 WNHNN, CDR2 SYGVQD (reference sequence). The J segment lost 8 bases and the V segment lost 5 bases, leaving 6 bases of the junction unmatched. The CDR3 region has the DNA TGCGCCAGCAGTCCAAAGGGGGCCCATGAGCAGTTCTTC. This gives the protein CASSPKGAHEQFF.

This chain links TRBV5-1 with TRBJ2-3; D is unclear. Germline CDR1 reads SGHRS; CDR2 reads YFSETQ. The CDR3 sequence is 14 residues long. V was shortened by 2 bases and J by 1 base, with 8 bases between the two germline ends. The CDR3 loop is CASSFGFGTDTQYF. In nucleotides, the CDR3 is TGCGCCAGCAGCTTCGGGTTTGGCACAGATACGCAGTATTTT.

V and J are TRBV6-6 and TRBJ1-1; TRBD1 is a possible D gene (6 bases). V was cut by 4 bases and J by 0 bases, with 12 bases left in between. The CDR3 has 15 residues. Germline CDR1 MNHNY, CDR2 SVGAGI (reference sequence). This CDR3 is CASSSVDSLNTEAFF. The CDR3 DNA reads as TGTGCCAGCAGTTCCGTGGACAGTCTGAACACTGAAGCTTTCTTT.

This clone was observed once. The chain combines TRBV4-2 with TRBJ2-1; TRBD2 matches at 9 bases. Germline V lookup: CDR1 LGHNA, CDR2 YNFKEQ. There are 15 residues in the CDR3. The V gene end was trimmed by 3 bases and the J gene end by 8 bases; junction bases not matched to a gene: 8. As DNA, the CDR3 is TGTGCCAGCAGCCATAGTAGCGGGAGTAGCTATGAGCAGTTCTTC. This translates into CASSHSSGSSYEQFF.